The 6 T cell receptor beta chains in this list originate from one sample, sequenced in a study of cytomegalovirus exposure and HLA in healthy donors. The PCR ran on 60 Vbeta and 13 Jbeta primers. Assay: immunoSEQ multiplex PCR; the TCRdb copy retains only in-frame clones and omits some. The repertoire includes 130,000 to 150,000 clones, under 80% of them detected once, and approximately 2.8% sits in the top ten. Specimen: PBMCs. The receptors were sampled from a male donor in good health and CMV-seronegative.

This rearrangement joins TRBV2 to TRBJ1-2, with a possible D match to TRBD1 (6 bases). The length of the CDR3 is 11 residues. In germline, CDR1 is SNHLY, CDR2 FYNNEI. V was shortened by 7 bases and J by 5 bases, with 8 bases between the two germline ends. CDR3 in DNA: TGTGCCAGCATCCAGGGGTATGGCTACACCTTC. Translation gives CASIQGYGYTF.

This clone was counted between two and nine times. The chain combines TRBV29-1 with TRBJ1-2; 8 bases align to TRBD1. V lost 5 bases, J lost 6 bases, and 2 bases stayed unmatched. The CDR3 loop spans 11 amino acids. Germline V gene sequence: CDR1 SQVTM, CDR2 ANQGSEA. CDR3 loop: CSVQGANGYTF. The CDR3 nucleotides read TGCAGCGTTCAGGGGGCGAATGGCTACACCTTC. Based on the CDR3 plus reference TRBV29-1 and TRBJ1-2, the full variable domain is SAVISQKPSRDICQRGTSLTIQCQVDSQVTMMFWYRQQPGQSLTLIATANQGSEATYESGFVIDKFPISRPNLTFSTLTVSNMSPEDSSIYLCSVQGANGYTFGSGTRLTVV.

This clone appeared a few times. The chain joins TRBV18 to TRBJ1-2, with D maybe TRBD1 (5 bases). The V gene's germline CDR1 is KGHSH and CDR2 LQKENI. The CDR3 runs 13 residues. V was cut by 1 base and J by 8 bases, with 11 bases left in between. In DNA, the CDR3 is TGTGCCAGCTCACCACTCCTACAGGAGGGCTACACCTTC. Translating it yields CASSPLLQEGYTF.

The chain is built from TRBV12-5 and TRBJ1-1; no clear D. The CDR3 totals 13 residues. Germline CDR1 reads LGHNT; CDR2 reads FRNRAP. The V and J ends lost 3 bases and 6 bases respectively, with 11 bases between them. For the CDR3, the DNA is TGTGCTAGTGGTTTAGAGGGCGGATCTGAAGCTTTCTTT. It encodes CASGLEGGSEAFF.

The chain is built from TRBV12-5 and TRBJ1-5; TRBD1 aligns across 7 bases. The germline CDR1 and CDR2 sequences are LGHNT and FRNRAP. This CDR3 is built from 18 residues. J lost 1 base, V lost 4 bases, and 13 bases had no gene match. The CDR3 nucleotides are TGTGCTAGTGGTTGGGGGGAGAAGGGGGCCATAAGCAATCAGCCCCAGCATTTT. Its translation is CASGWGEKGAISNQPQHF.

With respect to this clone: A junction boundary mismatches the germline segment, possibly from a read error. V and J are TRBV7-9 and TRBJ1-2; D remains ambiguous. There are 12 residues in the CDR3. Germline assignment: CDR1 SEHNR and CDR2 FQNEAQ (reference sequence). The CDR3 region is CASSDGYYGYPF. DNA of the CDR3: TGTGCCAGCAGCGACGGCTACTATGGCTACCCCTTC. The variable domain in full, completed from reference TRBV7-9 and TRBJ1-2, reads DTGVSQNPRHKITKRGQNVTFRCDPISEHNRLYWYRQTLGQGPEFLTYFQNEAQLEKSRLLSDRFSAERPKGSFSTLEIQRTEQGDSAMYLCASSDGYYGYPFGSGTRLTVV.